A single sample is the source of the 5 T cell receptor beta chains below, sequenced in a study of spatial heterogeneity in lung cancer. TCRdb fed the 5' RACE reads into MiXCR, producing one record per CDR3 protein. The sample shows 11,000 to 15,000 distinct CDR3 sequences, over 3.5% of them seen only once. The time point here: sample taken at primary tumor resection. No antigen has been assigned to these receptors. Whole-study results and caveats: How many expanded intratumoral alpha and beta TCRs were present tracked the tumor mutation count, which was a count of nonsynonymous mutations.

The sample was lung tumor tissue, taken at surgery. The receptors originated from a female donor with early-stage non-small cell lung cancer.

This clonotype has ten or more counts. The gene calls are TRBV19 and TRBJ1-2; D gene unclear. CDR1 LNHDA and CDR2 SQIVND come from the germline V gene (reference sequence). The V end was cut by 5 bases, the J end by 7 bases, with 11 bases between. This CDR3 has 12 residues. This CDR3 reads CASSFRYGGYTF. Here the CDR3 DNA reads TGTGCCAGTAGTTTCCGGTACGGTGGCTACACCTTC.

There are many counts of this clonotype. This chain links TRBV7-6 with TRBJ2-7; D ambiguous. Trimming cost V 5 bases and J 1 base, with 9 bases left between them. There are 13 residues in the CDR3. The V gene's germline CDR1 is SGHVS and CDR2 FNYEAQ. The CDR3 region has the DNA TGTGCCAGCAGCCCCCCGGGTTCCTACGAGCAGTACTTC. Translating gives CASSPPGSYEQYF.

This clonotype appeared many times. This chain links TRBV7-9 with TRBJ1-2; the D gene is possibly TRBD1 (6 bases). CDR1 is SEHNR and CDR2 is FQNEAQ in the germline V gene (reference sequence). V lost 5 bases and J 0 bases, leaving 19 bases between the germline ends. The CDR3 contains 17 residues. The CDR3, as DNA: TGTGCCAGCAGCCTACCCTATTCGGGACAATCTAACTATGGCTACACCTTC. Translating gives CASSLPYSGQSNYGYTF.

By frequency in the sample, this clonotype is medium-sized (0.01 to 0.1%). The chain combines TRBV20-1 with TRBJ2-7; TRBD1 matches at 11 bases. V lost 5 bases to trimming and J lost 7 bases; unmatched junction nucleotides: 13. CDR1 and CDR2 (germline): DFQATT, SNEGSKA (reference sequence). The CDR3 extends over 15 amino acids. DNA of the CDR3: TGCAGTGCTTCTAACCGGGACAGGGGGACTCGGGAGCAGTACTTC. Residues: CSASNRDRGTREQYF.

DNA of the CDR3: TGTGCCAGCTCACCCCTGGGAGGGACAACTGAAGCTTTCTTT. It specifies CASSPLGGTTEAFF. The rearrangement joins TRBV18 to TRBJ1-1; D perhaps matches TRBD1 (6 bases). The CDR3 contains 14 residues. Germline V lookup: CDR1 KGHSH, CDR2 LQKENI. Between the trimmed V and J ends, which lost 3 bases and 5 bases, there was a span of 13 bases.